Listed below are T cell receptor beta chains from one sample, sequenced in a study of cytomegalovirus exposure and HLA in healthy donors. Repertoires were generated with immunoSEQ multiplex PCR, while TCRdb's copy carries only in-frame clones and drops some. The data show approximately 91,000 clones, 60% to 65% seen once. Sequencing used PBMCs. Receptor source: a human donor in good health. The CDR3 runs from the conserved cysteine through the conserved F or W. A D gene is named only where the DNA matches it firmly. Not all rows give a size; the values are once, few, many and, for expanded clones, a class.

>TRBV5-1|TRBJ2-5|TRBD1|once|15
CASSSAGTGEETQYF
TGCGCCAGCAGCTCAGCAGGGACAGGGGAAGAGACCCAGTACTTC
>TRBV5-4|TRBJ2-3|TRBD2|-|16
CASSPRGGLVTDTQYF
TGTGCCAGCAGCCCCCGGGGGGGGTTAGTAACAGATACGCAGTATTTT
>TRBV15|TRBJ2-5|TRBD1|-|19
CATSRDRGGQGAFQETQYF
TGTGCCACCAGCAGAGATAGAGGAGGACAGGGGGCTTTTCAAGAGACCCAGTACTTC
>TRBV5-3|TRBJ1-4|TRBD1|few|17
CARNMDREDATNEKLFF
TGTGCCAGAAATATGGACAGGGAAGATGCAACTAATGAAAAACTGTTTTTT
>TRBV5-1|TRBJ1-1|-|few|13
CASSWGTGSEAFF
TGCGCCAGCAGCTGGGGTACAGGGAGTGAAGCTTTCTTT
>TRBV18|TRBJ2-5|-|-|13
CASSPGQQETQYF
TGTGCCAGCTCACCGGGGCAACAAGAGACCCAGTACTTC
>TRBV4-3|TRBJ1-2|TRBD1|-|15
CASSPRTGANYGYTF
TGCGCCAGCAGCCCGCGGACAGGCGCCAACTATGGCTACACCTTC
>TRBV7-3|TRBJ2-3|TRBD1|-|14
CASSETGARDTQYF
TGTGCCAGCAGCGAGACAGGGGCAAGAGATACGCAGTATTTT
>TRBV5-1|TRBJ2-7|TRBD1|-|17
CASSFLSPGQGGDEQYF
TGCGCCAGCAGCTTCTTGTCCCCGGGACAGGGCGGCGACGAGCAGTACTTC
>TRBV5-1|TRBJ2-3|-|-|15
CASSTSGFGTDTQYF
TGCGCCAGCAGCACGAGCGGCTTTGGCACAGATACGCAGTATTTT
>TRBV7-2|TRBJ2-1|-|-|14
CASSFGTIINEQFF
TGTGCCAGCAGCTTCGGGACAATAATCAATGAGCAGTTCTTC
>TRBV19|TRBJ1-1|TRBD1|-|13
CASSTPGQGKAFF
TGTGCCAGTAGTACCCCGGGACAGGGTAAAGCTTTCTTT
>TRBV4-1|TRBJ2-7|-|once|19
CASSQDTEREHGPSYEQYF
TGCGCCAGCAGCCAAGATACTGAACGGGAACACGGGCCCTCCTACGAGCAGTACTTC
>TRBV5-4|TRBJ2-5|-|few|15
CASSFKESGGETQYF
TGTGCCAGCAGCTTCAAAGAGTCCGGAGGAGAGACCCAGTACTTC
>TRBV9|TRBJ1-1|TRBD1|-|15
CASSPPLTGYTEAFF
TGTGCCAGCAGCCCACCTTTGACAGGGTACACTGAAGCTTTCTTT
>TRBV6-1|TRBJ2-7|TRBD2|once|14
CAIYGSGSSYEQYF
TGTGCCATATACGGTAGCGGGAGCTCCTACGAGCAGTACTTC
>TRBV9|TRBJ1-4|-|-|14
CASSAGLQGEKLFF
TGTGCCAGCAGCGCGGGGCTACAGGGCGAAAAACTGTTTTTT
>TRBV7-8|TRBJ2-3|TRBD2|-|17
CASSLVLAGGRADTQYF
TGTGCCAGCAGCTTAGTACTAGCGGGGGGCCGGGCAGATACGCAGTATTTT
>TRBV2|TRBJ2-7|-|-|12
CASRDNSYEQYF
TGTGCCAGCCGAGACAACTCGTACGAGCAGTACTTC
>TRBV10-3|TRBJ2-2|TRBD1|few|15
CAIRADRAPTGELFF
TGTGCCATCAGAGCGGACAGGGCCCCTACCGGGGAGCTGTTTTTT
>TRBV27|TRBJ2-1|TRBD1|-|16
CASRTRDRGPRNEQFF
TGTGCCAGCAGGACCCGGGACAGGGGGCCTAGAAATGAGCAGTTCTTC
>TRBV7-3|TRBJ2-2|TRBD1|-|18
CASSLKGRQGMNTGELFF
TGTGCCAGCAGCTTAAAGGGCCGACAGGGGATGAACACCGGGGAGCTGTTTTTT
>TRBV18|TRBJ1-2|-|-|14
CASSPAGDPYGYTF
TGTGCCAGCTCACCAGCAGGGGACCCATATGGCTACACCTTC
>TRBV15|TRBJ2-1|-|once|15
CATSREAISYNEQFF
TGTGCCACCAGCAGAGAAGCAATCTCCTACAATGAGCAGTTCTTC
>TRBV4-3|TRBJ2-1|-|-|14
CASSQRSGYNEQFF
TGCGCCAGCAGCCAGCGTAGCGGCTACAATGAGCAGTTCTTC
>TRBV7-9|TRBJ2-1|-|-|15
CASSRPGTQYNEQFF
TGTGCCAGCAGCCGACCCGGGACACAGTACAATGAGCAGTTCTTC
>TRBV7-9|TRBJ2-5|-|few|15
CASSSTGRTRETQYF
TGTGCCAGCAGCTCAACGGGCCGTACTAGAGAGACCCAGTACTTC
>TRBV5-1|TRBJ2-1|-|-|14
CASSLEVAYNEQFF
TGCGCCAGCAGCTTGGAAGTAGCCTACAATGAGCAGTTCTTC
>TRBV19|TRBJ2-7|-|few|14
CASSPTRSSYEQYF
TGTGCCAGTAGTCCCACAAGGAGCTCCTACGAGCAGTACTTC